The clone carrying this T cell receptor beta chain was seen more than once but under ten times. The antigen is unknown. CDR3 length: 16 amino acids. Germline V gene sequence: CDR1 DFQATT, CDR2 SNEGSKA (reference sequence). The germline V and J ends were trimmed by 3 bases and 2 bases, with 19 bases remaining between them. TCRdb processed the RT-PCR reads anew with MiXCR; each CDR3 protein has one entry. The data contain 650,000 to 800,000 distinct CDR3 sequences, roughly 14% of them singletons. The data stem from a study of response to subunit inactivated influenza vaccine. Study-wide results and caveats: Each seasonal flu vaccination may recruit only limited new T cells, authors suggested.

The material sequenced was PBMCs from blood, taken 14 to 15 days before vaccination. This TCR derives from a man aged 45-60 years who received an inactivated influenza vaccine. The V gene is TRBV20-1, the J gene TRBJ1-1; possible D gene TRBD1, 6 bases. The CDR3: CSARFAGVDLNTEAFF. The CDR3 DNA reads TGCAGTGCTAGGTTTGCAGGGGTAGACCTCAACACTGAAGCTTTCTTT.